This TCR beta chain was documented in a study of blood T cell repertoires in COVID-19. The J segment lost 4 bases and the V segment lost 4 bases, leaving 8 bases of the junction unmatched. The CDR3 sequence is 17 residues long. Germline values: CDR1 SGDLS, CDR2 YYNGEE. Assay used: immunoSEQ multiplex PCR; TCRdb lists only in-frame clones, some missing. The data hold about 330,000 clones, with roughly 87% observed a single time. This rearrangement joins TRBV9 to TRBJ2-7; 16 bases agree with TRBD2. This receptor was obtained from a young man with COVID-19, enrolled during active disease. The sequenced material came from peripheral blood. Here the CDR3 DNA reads TGTGCCAGCAGCCCCCCCGGGACTAGCGGGAGGGCGTACGAGCAGTACTTC. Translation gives CASSPPGTSGRAYEQYF.